This T cell receptor (beta chain) was captured in a study of T cells in Graves' hyperthyroidism and ophthalmopathy. Study outcomes and limitations: Among clonotypes expanded in thyroid above 0.001, most were also found in blood.

This clonotype was recorded many times. Its antigen is unknown. This CDR3 is built from 16 residues. The V gene lost 6 bases and the J gene lost 3 bases, with 18 bases spanning the gap. The germline V gene has CDR1 LNHDA and CDR2 SQIVND (reference sequence). Orbital computed tomography and thyroid ultrasound, together with serum TRAb and thyroxine and clinical symptoms, were used for diagnoses. RNA transcripts gave rise to amplified TCR beta CDR3 regions. With the HTBI primer set, the TCR CDR3 went through a first round of RT-PCR. TCRdb recomputed calls from the multiplex PCR reads with MiXCR, one row per CDR3 protein. The profile covers around 250,000 distinct CDR3 sequences, with about 16% appearing a single time and around 28% taken by the ten largest.

This clonotype was sampled from a young woman with Graves' ophthalmopathy. Sequencing input: blood. The rearrangement joins TRBV19 to TRBJ1-5; the D is unclear. Here the CDR3 reads CASRFALGSYNQPQHF. Here the CDR3 DNA reads TGTGCCAGTAGGTTCGCTCTCGGGAGTTACAATCAGCCCCAGCATTTT.